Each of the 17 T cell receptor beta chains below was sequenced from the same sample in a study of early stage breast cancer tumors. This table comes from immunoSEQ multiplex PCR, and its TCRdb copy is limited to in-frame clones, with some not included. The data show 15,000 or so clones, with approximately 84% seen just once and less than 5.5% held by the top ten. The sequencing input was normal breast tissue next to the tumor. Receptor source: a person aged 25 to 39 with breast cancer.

CDR3 protein: CASSLDGLSNQPQHF. The CDR3 DNA reads TGTGCCAGCAGCTTAGATGGGTTAAGCAATCAGCCCCAGCATTTT. V is TRBV7-2 and J is TRBJ1-5; D is undetermined. This CDR3 region has 15 residues. Trimming left V 1 base short and J 1 base short, with 8 bases between. Germline lookup yields CDR1 SGHTA and CDR2 FQGNSA.

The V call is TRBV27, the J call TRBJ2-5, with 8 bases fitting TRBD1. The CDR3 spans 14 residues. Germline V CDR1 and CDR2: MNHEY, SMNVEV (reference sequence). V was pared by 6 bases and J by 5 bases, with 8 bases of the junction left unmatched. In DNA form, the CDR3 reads TGTGCCAGCAGCCCGGACAGGGATCGTGAGACCCAGTACTTC. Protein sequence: CASSPDRDRETQYF.

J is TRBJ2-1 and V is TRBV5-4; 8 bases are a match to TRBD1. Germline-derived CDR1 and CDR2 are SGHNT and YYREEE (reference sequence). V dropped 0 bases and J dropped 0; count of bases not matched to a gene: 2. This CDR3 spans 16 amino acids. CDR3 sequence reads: CASSLDRGSSYNEQFF. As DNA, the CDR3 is TGTGCCAGCAGCTTGGACAGGGGGAGCTCCTACAATGAGCAGTTCTTC.

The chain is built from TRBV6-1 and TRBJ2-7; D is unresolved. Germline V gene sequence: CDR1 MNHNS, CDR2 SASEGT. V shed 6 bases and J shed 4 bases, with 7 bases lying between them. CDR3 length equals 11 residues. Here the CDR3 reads CASRMGYEQYF. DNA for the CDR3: TGTGCCAGCAGGATGGGGTACGAGCAGTACTTC.

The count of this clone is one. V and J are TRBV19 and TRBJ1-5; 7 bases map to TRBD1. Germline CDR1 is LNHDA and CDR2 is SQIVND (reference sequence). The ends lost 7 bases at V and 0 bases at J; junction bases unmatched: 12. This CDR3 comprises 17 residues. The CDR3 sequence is CASTVATGAYSNQPQHF. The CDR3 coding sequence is TGTGCCAGTACCGTAGCTACAGGGGCTTATAGCAATCAGCCCCAGCATTTT.

CDR3 sequence: CASSDYGSPGELFF. The DNA of the CDR3 is TGTGCCAGCAGTGATTATGGGAGTCCCGGGGAGCTGTTTTTT. This sequence joins TRBV2 and TRBJ2-2, with D possibly being TRBD2 (5 bases). V lost 3 bases, J lost 6 bases, and 11 bases lay in between. In germline, CDR1 is SNHLY, CDR2 FYNNEI. There are 14 residues in the CDR3.

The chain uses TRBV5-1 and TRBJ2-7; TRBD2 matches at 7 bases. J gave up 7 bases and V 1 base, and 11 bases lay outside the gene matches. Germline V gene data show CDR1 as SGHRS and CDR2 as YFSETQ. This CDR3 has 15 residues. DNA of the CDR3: TGCGCCAGCAGCTTGAGCGGGAACGCCTTGAGGGAGCAGTACTTC. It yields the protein CASSLSGNALREQYF.

The CDR3 is CASSRHRGNTEAFF. The CDR3 DNA sequence: TGTGCCAGCAGTAGGCACAGGGGGAACACTGAAGCTTTCTTT. This chain joins TRBV2 and TRBJ1-1; the match to TRBD1 covers 7 bases. Losses at the gene ends were 5 bases for V and 1 base for J; bases not matched to a gene: 4. CDR1 and CDR2 (germline): SNHLY, FYNNEI. CDR3 length: 14 residues.

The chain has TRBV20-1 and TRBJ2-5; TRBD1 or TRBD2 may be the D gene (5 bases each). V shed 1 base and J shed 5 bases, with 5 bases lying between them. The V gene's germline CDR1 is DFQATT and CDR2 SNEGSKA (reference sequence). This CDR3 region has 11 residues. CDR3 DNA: TGCAGTGCTAGAGGGGACGAGACCCAGTACTTC. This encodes CSARGDETQYF.

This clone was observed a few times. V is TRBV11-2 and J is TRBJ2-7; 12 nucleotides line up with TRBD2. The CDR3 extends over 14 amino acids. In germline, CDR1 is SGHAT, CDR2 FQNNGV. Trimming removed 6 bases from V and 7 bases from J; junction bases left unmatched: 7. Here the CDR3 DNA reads TGTGCCAGCAGACCCGGGACTAGCGGGTCTGAGCAGTACTTC. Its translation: CASRPGTSGSEQYF. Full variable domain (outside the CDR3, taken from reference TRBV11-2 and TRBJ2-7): EAGVAQSPRYKIIEKRQSVAFWCNPISGHATLYWYQQILGQGPKLLIQFQNNGVVDDSQLPKDRFSAERLKGVDSTLKIQPAKLEDSAVYLCASRPGTSGSEQYFGPGTRLTVT.

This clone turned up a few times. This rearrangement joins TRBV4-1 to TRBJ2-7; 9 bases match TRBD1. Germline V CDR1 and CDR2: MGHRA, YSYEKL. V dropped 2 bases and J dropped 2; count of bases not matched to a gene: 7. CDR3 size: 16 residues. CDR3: CASSQPGTGTPYEQYF. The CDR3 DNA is TGCGCCAGCAGCCAACCCGGGACAGGGACCCCCTACGAGCAGTACTTC.

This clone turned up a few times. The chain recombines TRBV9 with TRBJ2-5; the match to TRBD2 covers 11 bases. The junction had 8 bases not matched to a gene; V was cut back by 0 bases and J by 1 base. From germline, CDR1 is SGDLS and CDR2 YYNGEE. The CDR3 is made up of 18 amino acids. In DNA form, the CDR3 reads TGTGCCAGCAGCGTAGGTCTAGCGGGAGGAACGGGCCAAGAGACCCAGTACTTC. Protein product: CASSVGLAGGTGQETQYF.

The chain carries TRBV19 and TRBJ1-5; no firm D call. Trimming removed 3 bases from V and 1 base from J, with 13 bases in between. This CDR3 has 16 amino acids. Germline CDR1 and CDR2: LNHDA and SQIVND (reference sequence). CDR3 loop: CASSINRRVSNQPQHF. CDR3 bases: TGTGCCAGTAGTATCAATAGACGAGTGAGCAATCAGCCCCAGCATTTT.

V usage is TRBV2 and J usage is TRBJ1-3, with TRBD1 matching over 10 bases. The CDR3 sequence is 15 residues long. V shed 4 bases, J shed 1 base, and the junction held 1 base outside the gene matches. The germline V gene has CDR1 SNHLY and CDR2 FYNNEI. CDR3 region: CASSGDRGSGNTIYF. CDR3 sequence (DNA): TGTGCCAGCAGTGGGGACAGGGGATCTGGAAACACCATATATTTT. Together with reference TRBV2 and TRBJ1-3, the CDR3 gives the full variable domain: EPEVTQTPSHQVTQMGQEVILRCVPISNHLYFYWYRQILGQKVEFLVSFYNNEISEKSEIFDDQFSVERPDGSNFTLKIRSTKLEDSAMYFCASSGDRGSGNTIYFGEGSWLTVV.

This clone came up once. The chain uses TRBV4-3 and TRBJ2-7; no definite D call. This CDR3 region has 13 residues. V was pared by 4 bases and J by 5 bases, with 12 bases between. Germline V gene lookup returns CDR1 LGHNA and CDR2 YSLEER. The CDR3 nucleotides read TGCGCCAGCAGCCCCGTCGGCCTCGACGAGCAGTACTTC. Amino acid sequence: CASSPVGLDEQYF.

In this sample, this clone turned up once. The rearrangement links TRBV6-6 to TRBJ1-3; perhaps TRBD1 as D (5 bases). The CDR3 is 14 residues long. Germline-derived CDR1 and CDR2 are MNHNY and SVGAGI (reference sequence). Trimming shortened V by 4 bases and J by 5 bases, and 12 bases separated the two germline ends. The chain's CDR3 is CASSSHQGRNTIYF. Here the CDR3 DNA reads TGTGCCAGCAGTTCCCACCAGGGCAGAAACACCATATATTTT.

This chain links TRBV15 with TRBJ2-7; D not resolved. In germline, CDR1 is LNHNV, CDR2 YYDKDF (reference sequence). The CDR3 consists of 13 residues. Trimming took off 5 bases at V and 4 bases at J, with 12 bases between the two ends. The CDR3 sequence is CATSSLDGYEQYF. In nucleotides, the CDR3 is TGTGCCACCAGCTCTCTCGACGGATACGAGCAGTACTTC.